The following is a TCR beta chain sequence with its context. This entry belongs to a study of shared clonotypes between healthy human individuals. Method: immunoSEQ multiplex PCR; TCRdb's copy keeps in-frame clones and lacks some. Of around 1.5 million clones in the sample, 95% to 99% were seen once. Trimming cost V 3 bases and J 0 bases, with 8 bases left between them. Per the germline V gene, CDR1 is LNHDA and CDR2 is SQIVND (reference sequence). This CDR3 spans 14 amino acids. The V call is TRBV19, the J call TRBJ1-1, with D possibly TRBD1 on 5 matching bases. The source is a man aged 25-45 years in good health. Sample: naive CD4+ T cells sorted from blood. Described subset: CD45RA+ positively selected. CDR3 DNA sequence: TGTGCCAGTAGTATGCGACAGATGAACACTGAAGCTTTCTTT. This translates into CASSMRQMNTEAFF.